This TCR beta chain comes out of a study of blood T cell repertoires in COVID-19. Background on the study: There were acute and convalescent COVID-19 samples, and they came from the United States, Italy and Spain. T cells, B-cell-depleted T cells, or PBMCs supplied cDNA or gDNA.

Germline CDR1 is SGHTS and CDR2 is YDEGEE. The CDR3 is 14 amino acids. The V end was cut by 9 bases, the J end by 1 base, with 14 bases between. In the authors' methods: Amplification with reference gene primers provided the estimates of nucleated cell counts. Assay: immunoSEQ multiplex PCR; the TCRdb copy retains only in-frame clones and omits some. V, J and clone size are those of that table, while D and trimming were read from the DNA. This table has about 240,000 clones, around 82% appearing once. The material sequenced was peripheral blood. The sequence came from a woman in her 70s with acute or convalescent COVID-19. This chain uses TRBV5-8 with TRBJ2-1; tentatively, D is TRBD2 (6 bases). The CDR3 spells CATIAVGSYNEQFF. CDR3 sequence (DNA): TGTGCCACCATAGCGGTGGGGTCCTACAATGAGCAGTTCTTC.